Below, 21 T cell receptor beta chains from the same sample are listed, as sequenced in a study of identical twins (TCRdb year 2016). The library was made by 5' RACE. The sequencer was an Illumina HiSeq 2000. TCRdb's own reprocessing of the public reads used fastp at Q25 and MiXCR and kept productive beta chains. Entries are consolidated by CDR3 protein sequence, retaining the most common genes and DNA. Counted in this sample were 420,000 or so distinct CDR3 sequences; about 18% of them appeared once. The top ten constitute around 10% of the sample. The sequencing sample was made of naive T cells sorted from blood. The cell subset or site label, as the study defines it: cells isolated with a human naive T-cell isolation kit. The receptors here all came from a man aged 50 to 60 in good health.

CDR3 sequence: CAISRAGGPWNEQFF. CDR3 sequence (DNA): TGTGCCATCAGCCGAGCGGGAGGGCCGTGGAATGAGCAGTTCTTC. This rearrangement joins TRBV10-3 to TRBJ2-1; 10 bases are a match to TRBD2. The germline gives CDR1 ENHRY, CDR2 SYGVKD. The V and J ends lost 6 bases and 7 bases, in that order; junction bases with no gene match: 9. The CDR3 runs 15 residues.

In its sample, this clonotype was seen many times. V usage is TRBV23-1 and J usage is TRBJ2-7, with D possibly TRBD1 on 5 matching bases. TRBV23-1 is given ORF status, its function remaining uncertain. The CDR3 has 18 amino acids. Between the trimmed V and J ends, which lost 4 bases and 1 base, there was a span of 23 bases. CDR3 loop: CASSPKRFPVGASYEQYF. Here the CDR3 DNA reads TGCGCCAGCAGTCCCAAAAGGTTTCCTGTAGGGGCATCCTACGAGCAGTACTTC.

This clonotype was seen a few times. The chain recombines TRBV5-1 with TRBJ2-7; D is ambiguous. V was shortened by 7 bases and J by 2 bases, with 13 bases between the two germline ends. The CDR3 spans 13 residues. In germline, CDR1 is SGHRS, CDR2 YFSETQ. The CDR3 DNA reads TGCGCCAGCCGCCTGGCACGAGCCTACGAGCAGTACTTC. It codes for CASRLARAYEQYF.

The gene calls are TRBV29-1 and TRBJ2-5; D could derive from TRBD1 or TRBD2 (5 bases each). Per germline, CDR1 SQVTM and CDR2 ANQGSEA. The V and J ends lost 3 bases and 2 bases respectively, with 13 bases between them. The CDR3 is made up of 14 amino acids. The CDR3 is CSVDPVGGQETQYF. The CDR3, as DNA: TGCAGCGTTGACCCAGTTGGGGGTCAAGAGACCCAGTACTTC.

The chain has TRBV15 and TRBJ2-5; D perhaps matches TRBD2 (5 bases). CDR1 and CDR2 (germline): LNHNV, YYDKDF (reference sequence). The CDR3 sequence is 14 residues long. Trimming cost V 4 bases and J 5 bases, with 14 bases left between them. The DNA for the CDR3 is TGTGCCACCAGCAAGAGGGTGCAGATTGAGACCCAGTACTTC. This encodes CATSKRVQIETQYF.

This chain connects TRBV14 to TRBJ2-7, with TRBD1 matching 11 bases. Per the germline V gene, CDR1 is SGHDN and CDR2 is FVKESK. V dropped 0 bases and J dropped 2; count of bases not matched to a gene: 3. The CDR3 contains 16 residues. The CDR3 DNA reads as TGTGCCAGCAGCCAAGATGGGACAGGGGGTGCCTACGAGCAGTACTTC. Protein product: CASSQDGTGGAYEQYF. The full variable domain, rest sourced from reference TRBV14 and TRBJ2-7, is EAGVTQFPSHSVIEKGQTVTLRCDPISGHDNLYWYRRVMGKEIKFLLHFVKESKQDESGMPNNRFLAERTGGTYSTLKVQPAELEDSGVYFCASSQDGTGGAYEQYFGPGTRLTVT.

The table lists this clonotype with many counts. The chain employs TRBV18 and TRBJ2-7; 7 nucleotides agree with TRBD1. After removal of 0 bases from V and 3 bases from J, the junction contained 2 bases not matched to a gene. The CDR3 runs 14 residues. Germline values: CDR1 KGHSH, CDR2 LQKENI. CDR3 residues: CASSPPAGGYEQYF. In DNA, the CDR3 is TGTGCCAGCTCACCACCGGCAGGGGGCTACGAGCAGTACTTC. Full variable domain (outside the CDR3, taken from reference TRBV18 and TRBJ2-7): NAGVMQNPRHLVRRRGQEARLRCSPMKGHSHVYWYRQLPEEGLKFMVYLQKENIIDESGMPKERFSAEFPKEGPSILRIQQVVRGDSAAYFCASSPPAGGYEQYFGPGTRLTVT.

This clonotype was picked up a small number of times. The chain employs TRBV5-1 and TRBJ1-1, with D tentatively TRBD1 (5 bases). Germline assignment: CDR1 SGHRS and CDR2 YFSETQ. The CDR3 has 15 amino acids. Trimming removed 1 base at V and 7 bases at J, with 17 bases between. This chain's CDR3 is CASSLLPGDLNEAFF. CDR3 DNA: TGCGCCAGCAGCTTGTTGCCGGGGGACTTAAATGAAGCTTTCTTT.

This clonotype was seen only a few times. V usage is TRBV20-1 and J usage is TRBJ2-1; 7 bases map to TRBD1. This CDR3 is built from 17 residues. The germline V gene encodes CDR1 DFQATT and CDR2 SNEGSKA (reference sequence). J was trimmed by 7 bases and V by 0 bases; bases with no gene match: 15. CDR3 in DNA: TGCAGTGCTAGAGATTTACCCTTACGGGACAGCAGAAATGAGCAGTTCTTC. As protein: CSARDLPLRDSRNEQFF.

This clonotype was counted between two and nine times. The V call is TRBV20-1, the J call TRBJ2-5, with TRBD2 matching over 8 bases. This CDR3 region has 16 residues. The trim removed 6 bases at V and 3 bases at J, leaving 15 bases unmatched. The germline gives CDR1 DFQATT, CDR2 SNEGSKA (reference sequence). CDR3 loop: CSADGRAGAPKETQYF. The CDR3 DNA is TGCAGTGCGGACGGGCGAGCGGGGGCTCCAAAAGAGACCCAGTACTTC.

The rearrangement uses TRBV20-1 and TRBJ2-2; 10 bases map to TRBD2. Germline V gives CDR1 DFQATT, CDR2 SNEGSKA (reference sequence). This CDR3 is built from 14 residues. Unmatched junction bases numbered 8, after V lost 8 bases and J lost 5 bases. CDR3 nucleotide sequence: TGCAGTCTATCGAGGACTAGCGGAACCGGGGAGCTGTTTTTT. It specifies CSLSRTSGTGELFF.

This clonotype has a handful of counts. The genes are TRBV5-1 and TRBJ2-3; D is uncertain. This CDR3 has 15 amino acids. The V gene lost 1 base and the J gene lost 2 bases, with 11 bases spanning the gap. Germline V gene sequence: CDR1 SGHRS, CDR2 YFSETQ. The CDR3 DNA sequence: TGCGCCAGCAGCTTGATTGTCTCCGACACAGATACGCAGTATTTT. Its protein is CASSLIVSDTDTQYF.

Here the CDR3 reads CASSLRGGGHEQFF. In DNA form, the CDR3 reads TGTGCCAGCAGTTTGAGGGGAGGGGGCCATGAGCAGTTCTTC. V usage is TRBV12-3 or TRBV12-4 and J usage is TRBJ2-1, with D perhaps assigned TRBD1 or TRBD2 (7 bases each). The CDR3 consists of 14 residues. Trimming took 3 bases from V and 8 from J, leaving 14 bases between them.

This clonotype has more than one count but fewer than ten. The chain links TRBV5-1 to TRBJ2-1; 10 positions match TRBD1. Germline V gives CDR1 SGHRS, CDR2 YFSETQ. The CDR3 sequence is 16 residues long. V lost 4 bases and J lost 0; bases outside the gene matches: 4. CDR3 loop: CASSNRDRGSYNEQFF. CDR3 nucleotides: TGCGCCAGCAGCAACCGGGACAGGGGCTCCTACAATGAGCAGTTCTTC.

This clonotype was detected a few times. The chain links TRBV6-6 to TRBJ2-7; perhaps D is TRBD1 or TRBD2 (6 bases each). This CDR3 spans 13 amino acids. Trimming shortened V by 5 bases and J by 2 bases, and 10 bases separated the two germline ends. The V gene's germline CDR1 is MNHNY and CDR2 SVGAGI (reference sequence). The CDR3 DNA reads TGTGCCAGCAGTCAAAGGGGGGCCTACGAGCAGTACTTC. Protein sequence: CASSQRGAYEQYF.

This clonotype showed up many times. The V gene is TRBV29-1, the J gene TRBJ1-2; D is undetermined. From germline, CDR1 is SQVTM and CDR2 ANQGSEA. Trimming left V 4 bases short and J 4 bases short, with 1 base between. The CDR3 extends over 9 amino acids. The CDR3 loop is CSVVYGYTF. The CDR3 DNA sequence: TGCAGCGTTGTCTATGGCTACACCTTC.

This clonotype appeared many times. The rearrangement links TRBV5-5 to TRBJ1-2, with unresolved D. This CDR3 region has 15 residues. Germline CDR1 and CDR2: SGHKS and YYEKEE (reference sequence). V lost 0 bases, J lost 0 bases, and 9 bases lay in between. Here the CDR3 reads CASSLASGSNYGYTF. CDR3 nucleotide sequence: TGTGCCAGCAGCTTGGCGTCGGGGTCTAACTATGGCTACACCTTC. Looking up the rest from reference TRBV5-5 and TRBJ1-2 gives the full variable domain: DAGVTQSPTHLIKTRGQQVTLRCSPISGHKSVSWYQQVLGQGPQFIFQYYEKEERGRGNFPDRFSARQFPNYSSELNVNALLLGDSALYLCASSLASGSNYGYTFGSGTRLTVV.

This clonotype was seen only a few times. CDR3 nucleotides: TGCAGCGTCCAGACTAGCGGAGAGTGGTCAGATACGCAGTATTTT. This sequence encodes CSVQTSGEWSDTQYF. The chain combines TRBV29-1 with TRBJ2-3; 9 bases agree with TRBD2. After removal of 6 bases from V and 4 bases from J, the junction contained 11 bases not matched to a gene. CDR1 is SQVTM and CDR2 is ANQGSEA in the germline V gene. There are 15 residues in the CDR3.

The chain carries TRBV13 and TRBJ1-3; possible D gene TRBD1, 5 bases. Germline CDR1 PRHDT, CDR2 FYEKMQ (reference sequence). The V end was cut by 2 bases, the J end by 3 bases, with 8 bases between. This CDR3 has 14 amino acids. The CDR3 bases are TGTGCCAGCAGCTTATGGGGGGATGGAAACACCATATATTTT. Its protein product is CASSLWGDGNTIYF.

This clonotype was counted only a few times. The rearrangement joins TRBV4-2 to TRBJ2-7, with D possibly being TRBD2 (5 bases). CDR1 LGHNA and CDR2 YNFKEQ come from the germline V gene. CDR3 length: 13 amino acids. Trimming shortened V by 3 bases and J by 5 bases, and 11 bases separated the two germline ends. CDR3 in DNA: TGTGCCAGCAGCCAGCCGGGAACCGACGAGCAGTACTTC. Its protein is CASSQPGTDEQYF.

The chain couples TRBV5-1 to TRBJ2-1; D gene ambiguous. The germline V and J ends were trimmed by 0 bases and 9 bases, with 10 bases remaining between them. The germline V gene encodes CDR1 SGHRS and CDR2 YFSETQ. There are 13 residues in the CDR3. The CDR3 coding sequence is TGCGCCAGCAGCTTGGGAAGCTTGCGTGAGCAGTTCTTC. It codes for CASSLGSLREQFF.